The next 32 T cell receptor beta chains were all read from a single sample in a study of blood T cell repertoires in COVID-19 (TCRdb year 2020). Libraries were made using the immunoSEQ multiplex PCR assay. TCRdb re-hosts the immuneACCESS table, in-frame sequences only. Its copies lack some clones; in the studies checked, an unresolved V gene accounts for under half of them, and the cause for the rest is not known. The sample data list under 200,000 clones, and around nine tenths of these were observed just once. 0.58% of the sample lies in the top ten. Sequenced: peripheral blood. The origin of the receptors is a man aged 55 to 69 with COVID-19, enrolled during active disease.

This chain links TRBV6-5 with TRBJ2-7; 7 bases map to TRBD2. The ends lost 8 bases at V and 3 bases at J; junction bases unmatched: 7. This CDR3 is 13 amino acids long. CDR1 and CDR2 from the germline V gene are MNHEY and SVGAGI. CDR3 DNA: TGTGCCAGCTCTTCGAGCGGGATCTACGAGCAGTACTTC. This sequence encodes CASSSSGIYEQYF.

The chain links TRBV7-2 to TRBJ1-2; perhaps TRBD1 as D (6 bases). V was clipped by 5 bases and J by 0 bases, with 13 bases between them. Germline V CDR1 and CDR2: SGHTA, FQGNSA. The CDR3 length is 15 residues. The CDR3 is CASSEQGRPNYGYTF. CDR3 DNA sequence: TGTGCCAGCAGCGAACAGGGCAGGCCTAACTATGGCTACACCTTC.

The chain joins TRBV7-6 to TRBJ2-3; 8 bases line up with TRBD2. The CDR3 totals 19 residues. Germline V CDR1 and CDR2: SGHVS, FNYEAQ. Trimming at V came to 4 bases and at J to 0 bases, leaving 15 bases not matched to a gene. The CDR3 DNA reads TGTGCCAGCAGCTCCCGTCCGACTAGCGAAGCAACTAGCACAGATACGCAGTATTTT. Translating it yields CASSSRPTSEATSTDTQYF.

The chain couples TRBV6-2 or TRBV6-3 to TRBJ1-5, with D perhaps TRBD1 (5 bases). The CDR3 sequence is 14 residues long. The germline V gene has CDR1 MNHEY and CDR2 SVGEGT. The ends were cut back, 4 bases at V and 3 bases at J, with 10 bases in the middle. The CDR3 region is CASSFGQNNQPQHF. Written as DNA, the CDR3 is TGTGCCAGCAGTTTCGGACAAAACAATCAGCCCCAGCATTTT.

V is TRBV3-1 (or the pseudogene TRBV3-2) and J is TRBJ1-1, with D possibly being TRBD1 (5 bases). V gave up 4 bases and J gave up 5 bases, with 14 bases separating them. Looked up from germline, CDR1 is LGHDT and CDR2 is YNNKEL (reference sequence). The CDR3 is made up of 14 amino acids. The CDR3 sequence: CASSPAGQGTEAFF. Written as DNA, the CDR3 is TGTGCCAGCAGCCCTGCGGGGCAGGGTACTGAAGCTTTCTTT.

The rearrangement joins TRBV3-1 (or the pseudogene TRBV3-2) to TRBJ1-5; D call uncertain. Trimming cost V 0 bases and J 5 bases, with 5 bases left between them. The CDR3 runs to 13 residues. From germline, CDR1 is LGHDT and CDR2 YNNKEL (reference sequence). For the CDR3, the DNA is TGTGCCAGCAGCCAAGACCCGGATCAGCCCCAGCATTTT. Its translation is CASSQDPDQPQHF.

This chain uses TRBV4-3 with TRBJ1-2; D is ambiguous. The length of the CDR3 is 15 residues. From germline, CDR1 is LGHNA and CDR2 YSLEER. Between the trimmed V and J ends, which lost 0 bases and 4 bases, there was a span of 12 bases. The CDR3 here is CASSQDSESIYGYTF. The DNA of the CDR3 is TGCGCCAGCAGCCAAGATAGTGAGAGTATCTATGGCTACACCTTC.

This clone was observed a few times. The V gene is TRBV7-3, the J gene TRBJ1-2; TRBD1 matches 8 bases. This CDR3 spans 14 amino acids. Per the germline V gene, CDR1 is SGHTA and CDR2 is FQGTGA. Germline trimming cut 4 bases from V and 5 bases from J; bases unmatched to any gene: 6. CDR3 protein: CASSSPGQVYGYTF. As DNA, the CDR3 is TGTGCCAGCAGCTCACCGGGACAGGTATATGGCTACACCTTC.

The chain combines TRBV28 with TRBJ1-5, with D perhaps matching TRBD1 (5 bases). Germline V gene data show CDR1 as MDHEN and CDR2 as SYDVKM. The CDR3 loop spans 15 amino acids. V was trimmed by 2 bases and J by 1 base, leaving 9 bases between them. CDR3 nucleotides: TGTGCCAGCAGTTTAACAGGAGGGAGCAATCAGCCCCAGCATTTT. This codes for CASSLTGGSNQPQHF.

This clone is a singleton in its sample. This sequence joins TRBV7-6 and TRBJ1-1; possibly TRBD1 for D (6 bases). The CDR3 spans 15 residues. In germline, CDR1 is SGHVS, CDR2 FNYEAQ. V was cut by 5 bases and J by 1 base, with 14 bases left in between. The CDR3 region is CASSLLGHQNTEAFF. For the CDR3, the DNA is TGTGCCAGCAGCCTCCTGGGACATCAGAACACTGAAGCTTTCTTT.

The chain links TRBV5-1 to TRBJ1-1; 8 nucleotides align to TRBD1. V shed 4 bases, J shed 1 base, and the junction held 9 bases outside the gene matches. The CDR3 runs to 16 residues. Germline CDR1 SGHRS, CDR2 YFSETQ. The CDR3 bases are TGCGCCAGCAGCCCTAGGGACAGGCAAACGAACACTGAAGCTTTCTTT. It is translated as CASSPRDRQTNTEAFF.

This clone was seen just once. The genes are TRBV7-3 and TRBJ2-5, with a tentative D call TRBD1 (6 bases). The CDR3 length is 14 residues. The V and J ends lost 6 bases and 0 bases respectively, with 11 bases between them. Germline assignment: CDR1 SGHTA and CDR2 FQGTGA. In DNA form, the CDR3 reads TGTGCCAGCAGGGCCGACAGGAACCAAGAGACCCAGTACTTC. Translated: CASRADRNQETQYF.

This chain links TRBV24-1 with TRBJ1-5; D possibly corresponds to TRBD1 (6 bases). Germline-derived CDR1 and CDR2 are KGHDR and SFDVKD. This CDR3 is built from 16 residues. Trimming took 4 bases from V and 0 from J, leaving 12 bases between them. CDR3 bases: TGTGCCACCAGTGACGCCGGGACAAATAGCAATCAGCCCCAGCATTTT. Amino acids: CATSDAGTNSNQPQHF.

The genes are TRBV7-3 and TRBJ1-6, with 10 bases matching TRBD1. In germline, CDR1 is SGHTA, CDR2 FQGTGA. This CDR3 region has 14 residues. Losses at the gene ends were 8 bases for V and 10 bases for J; bases not matched to a gene: 8. The CDR3 is CASADRDRGSPLHF. The CDR3 region has the DNA TGTGCCAGCGCGGACCGGGACAGGGGATCACCCCTCCACTTT. The whole variable domain, remainder taken from reference TRBV7-3 and TRBJ1-6, is GAGVSQTPSNKVTEKGKYVELRCDPISGHTALYWYRQSLGQGPEFLIYFQGTGAADDSGLPNDRFFAVRPEGSVSTLKIQRTERGDSAVYLCASADRDRGSPLHFGNGTRLTVT.

About this clone itself: At one end the junction does not follow the germline gene, possibly because of a read error. This CDR3 reads CASRLGTASSGVEKLFF. DNA of the CDR3: TGCGCCAGCAGGTTGGGGACAGCTTCTTCGGGCGTTGAAAAACTGTTTTTT. This chain links TRBV5-1 with TRBJ1-4; the match to TRBD1 covers 7 bases. Germline V gene sequence: CDR1 SGHRS, CDR2 YFSETQ. The CDR3 totals 17 residues.

This clone was counted between two and nine times. The chain recombines TRBV6-6 with TRBJ2-7; D perhaps matches TRBD2 (5 bases). With 5 bases removed from V and 0 bases from J, the gap between germline ends came to 17 bases. Per germline, CDR1 MNHNY and CDR2 SVGAGI (reference sequence). This CDR3 contains 16 residues. CDR3 amino acids: CASSPPGTRSSYEQYF. Here the CDR3 DNA reads TGTGCCAGCAGTCCGCCGGGAACAAGGAGCTCCTACGAGCAGTACTTC.

The chain carries TRBV7-9 and TRBJ2-7; no clear D. The V gene lost 1 base and the J gene lost 2 bases, with 9 bases spanning the gap. The CDR3 runs 14 residues. Germline V gene data show CDR1 as SEHNR and CDR2 as FQNEAQ (reference sequence). The CDR3 here is CASSLGTVAYEQYF. CDR3 coding DNA: TGTGCCAGCAGCTTAGGAACGGTTGCCTACGAGCAGTACTTC.

The rearrangement uses TRBV6-6 and TRBJ1-2; unclear D gene. The CDR3 runs 12 residues. Between the trimmed V and J ends, which lost 8 bases and 2 bases, there was a span of 9 bases. Per germline, CDR1 MNHNY and CDR2 SVGAGI (reference sequence). CDR3 bases: TGTGCCAGCGACAACCGAAACTATGGCTACACCTTC. Protein: CASDNRNYGYTF.

The chain recombines TRBV5-6 with TRBJ2-1; the match to TRBD1 covers 7 bases. CDR3 length: 13 amino acids. Per germline, CDR1 SGHDT and CDR2 YYEEEE. J lost 6 bases, V lost 4 bases, and 4 bases had no gene match. Written as DNA, the CDR3 is TGTGCCAGCAGCCTGACAGGGTCCAATGAGCAGTTCTTC. It translates to CASSLTGSNEQFF.

The gene calls are TRBV27 and TRBJ2-3, with D uncertain. Per the germline V gene, CDR1 is MNHEY and CDR2 is SMNVEV (reference sequence). Trimming removed 5 bases at V and 0 bases at J, with 12 bases between. There are 15 residues in the CDR3. The CDR3 DNA sequence: TGTGCCAGCAGTCCGACTGGAACTAGCACAGATACGCAGTATTTT. Protein sequence: CASSPTGTSTDTQYF.

V is TRBV7-2 and J is TRBJ2-7, with TRBD1 matching 8 bases. Per the germline V gene, CDR1 is SGHTA and CDR2 is FQGNSA. V gave up 5 bases and J gave up 3 bases; unmatched junction bases: 6. CDR3 size: 14 residues. CDR3 nucleotide sequence: TGTGCCAGCAGCCGGGGACAGGATCGCTACGAGCAGTACTTC. It yields the protein CASSRGQDRYEQYF. The full variable domain, in which reference TRBV7-2 and TRBJ2-7 provide the parts outside the CDR3, is GAGVSQSPSNKVTEKGKDVELRCDPISGHTALYWYRQSLGQGLEFLIYFQGNSAPDKSGLPSDRFSAERTGGSVSTLTIQRTQQEDSAVYLCASSRGQDRYEQYFGPGTRLTVT.

The V call is TRBV5-1, the J call TRBJ1-2; TRBD1 aligns across 8 bases. Germline CDR1 reads SGHRS; CDR2 reads YFSETQ. With 4 bases clipped from V and 3 bases from J, the junction kept 11 bases outside the gene matches. This CDR3 is 16 amino acids long. CDR3 sequence: CASSPGRGLIDYGYTF. CDR3 sequence (DNA): TGCGCCAGCAGCCCAGGCAGGGGGCTGATTGACTATGGCTACACCTTC.

The chain combines TRBV6-6 with TRBJ2-2, with 8 bases fitting TRBD1. Germline CDR1 and CDR2: MNHNY and SVGAGI (reference sequence). CDR3 length: 14 amino acids. V lost 6 bases to trimming and J lost 5 bases; unmatched junction nucleotides: 5. As DNA, the CDR3 is TGTGCCAGCAGGACGGACAGGGCTACCGGGGAGCTGTTTTTT. Its translation is CASRTDRATGELFF.

This clone has just one count. The chain links TRBV7-2 to TRBJ1-1; no reliable D call. The ends were cut back, 5 bases at V and 4 bases at J, with 17 bases in the middle. The CDR3 is made up of 15 amino acids. The germline gives CDR1 SGHTA, CDR2 FQGNSA. DNA of the CDR3: TGTGCCAGCAGCGTCGACCAATGGGCGTCCACTGAAGCTTTCTTT. As protein: CASSVDQWASTEAFF.

The chain carries TRBV5-4 and TRBJ1-2; the D gene is possibly TRBD1 (6 bases). The germline V and J ends were trimmed by 4 bases and 5 bases, with 18 bases remaining between them. CDR1 is SGHNT, CDR2 YYREEE, per germline (reference sequence). The CDR3 is 15 residues long. The CDR3, as DNA: TGTGCCAGCAGCCCCCAAACAGGGTTCCAATATGGCTACACCTTC. Translation: CASSPQTGFQYGYTF.

This chain uses TRBV7-2 with TRBJ1-1; a possible D gene is TRBD1 (6 bases). The length of the CDR3 is 14 residues. Trimming took 5 bases from V and 5 from J, leaving 15 bases between them. Germline CDR1 SGHTA, CDR2 FQGNSA. This CDR3 reads CASSLQGRGTEAFF. The CDR3 DNA follows: TGTGCCAGCAGCCTACAGGGAAGGGGTACTGAAGCTTTCTTT.

This chain links TRBV6-1 with TRBJ2-7; D perhaps matches TRBD2 (6 bases). With 3 bases removed from V and 3 bases from J, the gap between germline ends came to 12 bases. Germline V gene sequence: CDR1 MNHNS, CDR2 SASEGT. The CDR3 covers 14 residues. The DNA of the CDR3 is TGTGCCAGCAGTGAGGTAGCGGAGCGCTACGAGCAGTACTTC. This translates into CASSEVAERYEQYF.

This chain connects TRBV7-2 to TRBJ2-5; weak D call: TRBD2 (6 bases). This CDR3 contains 13 residues. V was trimmed by 4 bases and J by 5 bases, leaving 11 bases between them. Germline lookup yields CDR1 SGHTA and CDR2 FQGNSA. The CDR3 loop reads CASSSTSSETQYF. The DNA for the CDR3 is TGTGCCAGCAGCTCCACTAGCTCCGAGACCCAGTACTTC.

This chain joins TRBV14 and TRBJ1-4, with D perhaps TRBD1 (6 bases). V lost 0 bases to trimming and J lost 6 bases, with 11 bases between them. This CDR3 has 15 residues. Germline values: CDR1 SGHDN, CDR2 FVKESK. The CDR3 is CASSQEGTQYEKLFF. CDR3 nucleotides: TGTGCCAGCAGCCAAGAAGGGACACAGTATGAAAAACTGTTTTTT.

The rearrangement uses TRBV11-3 and TRBJ2-3; 11 bases agree with TRBD2. V lost 5 bases, J lost 2 bases, and 3 bases stayed unmatched. The CDR3 runs 15 residues. Germline V gives CDR1 SGHNT, CDR2 YENEEA. This CDR3 is CASSQTSGNTDTQYF. For the CDR3, the DNA is TGTGCCAGCAGCCAGACTAGCGGGAACACAGATACGCAGTATTTT.

The CDR3 spells CASSPGQEVEKLFF. The DNA of the CDR3 is TGTGCCAGCAGCCCTGGACAGGAGGTAGAAAAACTGTTTTTT. V is TRBV7-9 and J is TRBJ1-4; 7 bases line up with TRBD1. J gave up 8 bases and V 5 bases, and 8 bases lay outside the gene matches. Germline-derived CDR1 and CDR2 are SEHNR and FQNEAQ (reference sequence). The CDR3 sequence is 14 residues long.

This chain links TRBV11-3 with TRBJ1-2; 7 nucleotides match TRBD1. The V gene's germline CDR1 is SGHNT and CDR2 YENEEA. This CDR3 comprises 16 residues. Germline trimming cut 4 bases from V and 4 bases from J; bases unmatched to any gene: 12. CDR3 sequence (DNA): TGTGCCAGCAGCTCGTCTGGCGGAGGGGGCGGCTATGGCTACACCTTC. It yields the protein CASSSSGGGGGYGYTF. Full variable domain (outside the CDR3, taken from reference TRBV11-3 and TRBJ1-2): EAGVVQSPRYKIIEKKQPVAFWCNPISGHNTLYWYLQNLGQGPELLIRYENEEAVDDSQLPKDRFSAERLKGVDSTLKIQPAELGDSAVYLCASSSSGGGGGYGYTFGSGTRLTVV.